Each of the 8 T cell receptor beta chains below was sequenced from the same sample in a study of T cell responses to AZD1222 COVID-19 vaccine. Profiled with immunoSEQ multiplex PCR; TCRdb holds only in-frame clones, not every one. Here the sample spans 200,000 to 250,000 clones, under 95% being singletons. Sequenced material: peripheral blood, taken on day 0 of MenACWY control vaccination. Receptors originate from an adult in good health.

This clone came up once. This chain uses TRBV29-1 with TRBJ1-2; D gene ambiguous. The CDR3 is 13 residues long. CDR1 and CDR2 (germline): SQVTM, ANQGSEA. Trimming removed 4 bases from V and 1 base from J, with 10 bases in between. CDR3 DNA: TGCAGCGTTGGGGAGCCTTATAACTATGGCTACACCTTC. This gives the protein CSVGEPYNYGYTF. Using reference TRBV29-1 and TRBJ1-2 for the parts outside the CDR3, the full variable domain is SAVISQKPSRDICQRGTSLTIQCQVDSQVTMMFWYRQQPGQSLTLIATANQGSEATYESGFVIDKFPISRPNLTFSTLTVSNMSPEDSSIYLCSVGEPYNYGYTFGSGTRLTVV.

V and J are TRBV11-3 and TRBJ1-6; D is undetermined. The CDR3 is 13 amino acids. Trimming took off 4 bases at V and 4 bases at J, with 5 bases between the two ends. Per germline, CDR1 SGHNT and CDR2 YENEEA. Here the CDR3 reads CASSSDYNSPLHF. In nucleotides, the CDR3 is TGTGCCAGCAGCTCGGATTATAATTCACCCCTCCACTTT.

This clone was observed a few times. J is TRBJ2-3 and V is TRBV11-3; D is ambiguous. V lost 5 bases and J 4 bases, leaving 7 bases between the germline ends. The CDR3 extends over 12 amino acids. The germline CDR1 and CDR2 sequences are SGHNT and YENEEA. The CDR3 loop reads CASSKIADTQYF. DNA for the CDR3: TGTGCCAGCAGCAAGATCGCAGATACGCAGTATTTT.

The rearrangement joins TRBV5-6 to TRBJ1-2, with D hard to call. This CDR3 region has 12 residues. Germline values: CDR1 SGHDT, CDR2 YYEEEE. Trimming pared 4 bases from V and 7 bases from J, leaving 11 bases between. CDR3 bases: TGTGCCAGCAGCCCTGGGGATTTTGGCTACACCTTC. Translated: CASSPGDFGYTF.

The chain carries TRBV30 and TRBJ1-5; weak D call: TRBD1 (5 bases). Trimming removed 0 bases from V and 5 bases from J, with 14 bases in between. Germline CDR1 is GTSNPN and CDR2 is SVGIG (reference sequence). This CDR3 comprises 15 residues. The CDR3 spells CAWSVGAGRDQPQHF. The CDR3 DNA reads as TGTGCCTGGAGTGTAGGGGCAGGTCGGGATCAGCCCCAGCATTTT. Using reference TRBV30 and TRBJ1-5 for the parts outside the CDR3, the full variable domain is SQTIHQWPATLVQPVGSPLSLECTVEGTSNPNLYWYRQAAGRGLQLLFYSVGIGQISSEVPQNLSASRPQDRQFILSSKKLLLSDSGFYLCAWSVGAGRDQPQHFGDGTRLSIL.

CDR3 region: CAWSALRTGVSEKLFF. Written as DNA, the CDR3 is TGTGCCTGGAGTGCCCTTAGGACAGGGGTCTCGGAAAAACTGTTTTTT. The gene calls are TRBV30 and TRBJ1-4, with 9 bases matching TRBD1. Germline CDR1 and CDR2: GTSNPN and SVGIG (reference sequence). V was clipped by 1 base and J by 8 bases; unmatched bases: 11. This CDR3 spans 16 amino acids. The entire variable domain, with the rest obtained from reference TRBV30 and TRBJ1-4, is as follows: SQTIHQWPATLVQPVGSPLSLECTVEGTSNPNLYWYRQAAGRGLQLLFYSVGIGQISSEVPQNLSASRPQDRQFILSSKKLLLSDSGFYLCAWSALRTGVSEKLFFGSGTQLSVL.

This chain connects TRBV3-1 (or the pseudogene TRBV3-2) to TRBJ1-1; D gene ambiguous. The CDR3 runs 13 residues. Germline lookup yields CDR1 LGHDT and CDR2 YNNKEL (reference sequence). The germline V and J ends were trimmed by 7 bases and 4 bases, with 13 bases remaining between them. The CDR3: CASTPARGTEAFF. The CDR3 DNA reads TGTGCCAGCACTCCGGCCCGGGGCACTGAAGCTTTCTTT.

The rearrangement joins TRBV6-6 to TRBJ1-1; D is uncertain. Deletions cut 7 bases from V and 4 bases from J, with 13 bases between. The germline gives CDR1 MNHNY, CDR2 SVGAGI (reference sequence). This CDR3 region has 13 residues. In DNA, the CDR3 is TGTGCCAGCACTTCCAGAGGGAGCACTGAAGCTTTCTTT. This codes for CASTSRGSTEAFF.